These T cell receptor beta chains were read from a single sample in a study of graft-versus-host responses after intestinal transplantation. For these receptors, no antigen is known. Here immunoSEQ multiplex PCR was the method, and the copy in TCRdb shows in-frame clones only, minus some. The table includes 130,000 to 150,000 clones, around 90% detected once. The sample was unstimulated CD4+ T cells sorted from spleen or lymph node cells, taken before intestinal transplant. These receptor sequences come from a human donor who received an intestinal transplant. The CDR3 runs from the conserved cysteine through the conserved F or W. D genes are given only for firm matches. Clone size is not always given. Where it is, it says once, few, many or a class for expanded clones.

TRBV7-9	.	.	TRBJ2-1	CASSETLVHNEQFF	TGTGCCAGCAGCGAGACACTAGTACACAATGAGCAGTTCTTC
TRBV9	.	.	TRBJ2-1	CATAPAGNEQFF	TGTGCCACGGCCCCAGCCGGGAATGAGCAGTTCTTC
TRBV9	.	.	TRBJ2-7	CASSVGWDTNYEQYF	TGTGCCAGCAGCGTAGGCTGGGACACCAACTACGAGCAGTACTTC
TRBV7-6	.	.	TRBJ2-7	CASSPTGSSYEQYF	TGTGCCAGCAGCCCAACGGGGAGCTCCTACGAGCAGTACTTC
TRBV6-6	.	once	TRBJ1-2	CASSVGDSRNYGYTF	TGTGCCAGCAGTGTAGGAGACAGTCGAAACTATGGCTACACCTTC
TRBV5-1	TRBD1	.	TRBJ1-1	CASSPRGAVTEAFF	TGCGCCAGCAGCCCCAGGGGGGCGGTCACTGAAGCTTTCTTT
TRBV5-1	.	.	TRBJ2-7	CASSAQGGYEQYF	TGCGCCAGCAGTGCCCAGGGGGGCTACGAGCAGTACTTC
TRBV18	TRBD1	.	TRBJ2-2	CASSPKGQGYTGELFF	TGTGCCAGCTCACCTAAGGGACAGGGATACACCGGGGAGCTGTTTTTT
TRBV15	.	.	TRBJ1-1	CATSRDPLRGRSTEAFF	TGTGCCACCAGCAGAGACCCCTTAAGGGGAAGAAGCACTGAAGCTTTCTTT
TRBV6-1	.	.	TRBJ2-7	CASSKNYEQYF	TGTGCCAGCAGTAAGAACTACGAGCAGTACTTC
TRBV5-1	.	few	TRBJ1-3	CASSLETAGNTIYF	TGCGCCAGCAGCTTGGAAACAGCTGGAAACACCATATATTTT
TRBV19	TRBD2	.	TRBJ2-7	CASSPRLADSYEQYF	TGTGCCAGTAGTCCGCGACTAGCGGACTCCTACGAGCAGTACTTC
TRBV7-9	TRBD2	.	TRBJ2-3	CASSPGLAGLSTDTQYF	TGTGCCAGCAGCCCGGGACTAGCGGGACTTAGCACAGATACGCAGTATTTT
TRBV2	.	.	TRBJ1-1	CASSEDPDWGSFMNTEAFF	TGTGCCAGCAGTGAAGATCCGGATTGGGGGAGTTTCATGAACACTGAAGCTTTCTTT
TRBV18	.	.	TRBJ2-2	CASSPSPNTGELFF	TGTGCCAGCTCACCAAGTCCGAACACCGGGGAGCTGTTTTTT
TRBV7-8	.	.	TRBJ2-1	CASSPRLELLPNEQFF	TGTGCCAGCAGCCCAAGACTAGAGTTACTACCCAATGAGCAGTTCTTC
TRBV9	TRBD2	once	TRBJ2-1	CASSVRLAGNEQFF	TGTGCCAGCAGCGTTAGACTAGCGGGGAATGAGCAGTTCTTC
TRBV15	.	.	TRBJ2-7	CATSREGYEQYF	TGTGCCACCAGCAGAGAGGGTTACGAGCAGTACTTC
TRBV5-5	.	.	TRBJ2-3	CASSPLLTPSTDTQYF	TGTGCCAGCAGCCCTCTGCTAACGCCTAGCACAGATACGCAGTATTTT
TRBV9	.	.	TRBJ1-3	CASSVGDGPSGNTIYF	TGTGCCAGCAGCGTAGGAGACGGACCCTCTGGAAACACCATATATTTT
TRBV15	TRBD1	.	TRBJ1-2	CATSRTLQGFYGYTF	TGTGCCACCAGCAGGACACTACAGGGGTTCTACGGCTACACCTTC